This TCR beta chain originates from a study of T cells in localized non-small cell lung cancer. The V gene's germline CDR1 is SGHDT and CDR2 YYEEEE. The CDR3 runs 14 residues. V lost 4 bases, J lost 3 bases, and 11 bases lay in between. Study-level points and caveats: Highest T cell clonality was seen in uninvolved adjacent lung, surpassing that measured in tumor. In adjacent lung, a median approximately 60 of the top 100 tumor clones were found.

The table came from immunoSEQ multiplex PCR; TCRdb's copy has only in-frame clones and leaves some out. The table has some 72,000 clones, 84% seen once; the top ten hold 2.8%. Turning to this clone: The target antigen is unknown.

The genes are TRBV5-6 and TRBJ1-5, with D unresolved. Sequencing used peripheral blood, obtained before any cancer treatment. The clonotype was recovered from a man aged 40 to 70 with stage I lung adenocarcinoma. The DNA of the CDR3 is TGTGCCAGCAGCGCCTCAGGTCCCAATCAGCCCCAGCATTTT. It codes for CASSASGPNQPQHF.